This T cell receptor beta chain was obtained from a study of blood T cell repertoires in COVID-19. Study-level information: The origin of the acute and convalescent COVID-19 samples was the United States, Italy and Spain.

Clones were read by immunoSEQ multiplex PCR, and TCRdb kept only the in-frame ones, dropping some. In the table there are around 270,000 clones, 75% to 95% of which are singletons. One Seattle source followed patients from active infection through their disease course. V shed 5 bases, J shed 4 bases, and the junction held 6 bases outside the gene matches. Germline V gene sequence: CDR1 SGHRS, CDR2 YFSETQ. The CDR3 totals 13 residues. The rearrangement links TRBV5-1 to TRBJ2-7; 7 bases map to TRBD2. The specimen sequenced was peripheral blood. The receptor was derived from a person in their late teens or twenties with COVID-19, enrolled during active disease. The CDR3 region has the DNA TGCGCCAGCAGGTGGGACTACTTTTACGAGCAGTACTTC. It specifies CASRWDYFYEQYF. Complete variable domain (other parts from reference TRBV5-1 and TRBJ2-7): KAGVTQTPRYLIKTRGQQVTLSCSPISGHRSVSWYQQTPGQGLQFLFEYFSETQRNKGNFPGRFSGRQFSNSRSEMNVSTLELGDSALYLCASRWDYFYEQYFGPGTRLTVT.